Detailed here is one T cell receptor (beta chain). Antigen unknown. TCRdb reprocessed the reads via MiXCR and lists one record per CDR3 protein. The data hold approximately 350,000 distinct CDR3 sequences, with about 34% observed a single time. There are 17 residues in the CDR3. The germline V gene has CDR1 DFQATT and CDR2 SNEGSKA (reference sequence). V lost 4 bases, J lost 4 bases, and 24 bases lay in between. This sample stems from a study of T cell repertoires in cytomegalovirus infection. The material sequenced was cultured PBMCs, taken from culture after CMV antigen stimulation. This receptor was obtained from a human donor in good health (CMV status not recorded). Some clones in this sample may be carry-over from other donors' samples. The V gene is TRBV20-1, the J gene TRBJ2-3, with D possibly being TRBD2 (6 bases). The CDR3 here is CSATLAARRVVADTQYF. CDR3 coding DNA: TGCAGTGCTACATTAGCGGCTAGGAGGGTGGTGGCAGATACGCAGTATTTT.